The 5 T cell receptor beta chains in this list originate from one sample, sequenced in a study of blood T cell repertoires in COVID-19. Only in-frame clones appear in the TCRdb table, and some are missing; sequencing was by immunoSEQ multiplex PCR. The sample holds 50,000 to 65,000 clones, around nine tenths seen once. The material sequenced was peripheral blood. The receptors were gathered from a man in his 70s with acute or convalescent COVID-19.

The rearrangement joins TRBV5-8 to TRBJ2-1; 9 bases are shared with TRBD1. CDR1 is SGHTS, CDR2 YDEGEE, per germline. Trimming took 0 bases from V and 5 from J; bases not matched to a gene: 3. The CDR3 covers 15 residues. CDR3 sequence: CASSLEGQGNNEQFF. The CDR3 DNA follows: TGTGCCAGCAGCTTGGAGGGACAGGGCAACAATGAGCAGTTCTTC.

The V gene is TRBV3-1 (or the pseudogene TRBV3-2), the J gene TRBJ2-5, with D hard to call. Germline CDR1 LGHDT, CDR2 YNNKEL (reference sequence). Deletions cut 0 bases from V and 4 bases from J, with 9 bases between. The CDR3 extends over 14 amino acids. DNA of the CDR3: TGTGCCAGCAGCCAAGATCAGGTATCAGAGACCCAGTACTTC. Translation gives CASSQDQVSETQYF.

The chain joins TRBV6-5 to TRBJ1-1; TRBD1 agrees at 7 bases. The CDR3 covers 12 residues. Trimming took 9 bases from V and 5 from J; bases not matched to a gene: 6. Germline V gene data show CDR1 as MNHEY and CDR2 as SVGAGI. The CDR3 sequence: CASYRGQTEAFF. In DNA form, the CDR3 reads TGTGCCAGTTACAGGGGACAAACTGAAGCTTTCTTT.

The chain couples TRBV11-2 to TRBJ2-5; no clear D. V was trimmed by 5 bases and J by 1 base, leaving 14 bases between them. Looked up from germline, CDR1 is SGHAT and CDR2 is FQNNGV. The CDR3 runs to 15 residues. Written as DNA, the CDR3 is TGTGCCAGCAGCCCCCGAGGAACCTCCCAAGAGACCCAGTACTTC. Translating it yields CASSPRGTSQETQYF.

CDR3 bases: TGTGCCAGTAAAACAGCAACTTCCTACAATGAGCAGTTCTTC. This sequence encodes CASKTATSYNEQFF. This chain uses TRBV19 with TRBJ2-1; D unclear. V was shortened by 7 bases and J by 1 base, with 11 bases between the two germline ends. CDR3 length equals 14 residues. Germline values: CDR1 LNHDA, CDR2 SQIVND (reference sequence). Variable domain in full (rest from reference TRBV19 and TRBJ2-1): DGGITQSPKYLFRKEGQNVTLSCEQNLNHDAMYWYRQDPGQGLRLIYYSQIVNDFQKGDIAEGYSVSREKKESFPLTVTSAQKNPTAFYLCASKTATSYNEQFFGPGTRLTVL.